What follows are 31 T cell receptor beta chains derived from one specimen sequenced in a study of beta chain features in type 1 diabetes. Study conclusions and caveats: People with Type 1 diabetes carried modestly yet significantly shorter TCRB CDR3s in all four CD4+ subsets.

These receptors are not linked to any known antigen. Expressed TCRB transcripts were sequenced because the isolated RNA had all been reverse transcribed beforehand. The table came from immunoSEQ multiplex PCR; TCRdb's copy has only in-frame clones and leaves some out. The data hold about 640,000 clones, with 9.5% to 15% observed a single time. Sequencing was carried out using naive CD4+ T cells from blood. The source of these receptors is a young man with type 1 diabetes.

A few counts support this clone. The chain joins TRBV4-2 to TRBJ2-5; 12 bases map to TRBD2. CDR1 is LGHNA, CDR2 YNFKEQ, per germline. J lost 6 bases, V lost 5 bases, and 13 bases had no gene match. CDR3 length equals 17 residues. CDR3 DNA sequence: TGTGCCAGCAGCGCTTCAGCTAGCGGGGGGGCCTTGAAGACCCAGTACTTC. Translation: CASSASASGGALKTQYF.

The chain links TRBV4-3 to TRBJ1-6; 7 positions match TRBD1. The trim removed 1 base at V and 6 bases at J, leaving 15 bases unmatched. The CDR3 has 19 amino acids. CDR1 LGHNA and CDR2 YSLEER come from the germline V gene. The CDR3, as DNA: TGCGCCAGCAGCCAAGCTAGACTAATCTCGGGACAGATTAATTCACCCCTCCACTTT. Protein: CASSQARLISGQINSPLHF.

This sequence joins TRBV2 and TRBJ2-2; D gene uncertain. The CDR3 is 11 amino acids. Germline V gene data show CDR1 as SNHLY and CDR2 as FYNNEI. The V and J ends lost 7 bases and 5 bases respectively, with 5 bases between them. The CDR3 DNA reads TGTGCCAGCATGCGAACCGGGGAGCTGTTTTTT. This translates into CASMRTGELFF.

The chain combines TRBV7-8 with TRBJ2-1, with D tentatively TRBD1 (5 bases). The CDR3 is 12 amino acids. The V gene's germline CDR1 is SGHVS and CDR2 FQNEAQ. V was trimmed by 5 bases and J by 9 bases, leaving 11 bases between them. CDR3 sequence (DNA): TGTGCCAGCAGCCCCACCAGGGCTGAGCAGTTCTTC. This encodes CASSPTRAEQFF.

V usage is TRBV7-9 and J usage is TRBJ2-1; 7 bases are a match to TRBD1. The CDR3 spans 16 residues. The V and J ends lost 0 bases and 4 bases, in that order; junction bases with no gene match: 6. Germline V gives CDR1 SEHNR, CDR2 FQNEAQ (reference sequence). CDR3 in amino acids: CASSLAGTARYNEQFF. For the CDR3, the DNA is TGTGCCAGCAGCTTAGCTGGGACAGCCAGGTACAATGAGCAGTTCTTC.

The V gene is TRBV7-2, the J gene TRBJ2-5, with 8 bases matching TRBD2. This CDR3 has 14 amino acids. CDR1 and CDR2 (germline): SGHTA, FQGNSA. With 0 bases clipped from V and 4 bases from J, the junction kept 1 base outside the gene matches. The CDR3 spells CASSLASGVETQYF. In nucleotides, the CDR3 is TGTGCCAGCAGCTTAGCTAGCGGGGTAGAGACCCAGTACTTC.

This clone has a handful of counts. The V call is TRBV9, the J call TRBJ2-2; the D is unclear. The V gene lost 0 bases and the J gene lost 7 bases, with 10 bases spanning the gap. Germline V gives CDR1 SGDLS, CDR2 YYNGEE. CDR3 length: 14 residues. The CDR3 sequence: CASSVGPAGGELFF. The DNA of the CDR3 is TGTGCCAGCAGCGTAGGGCCAGCCGGCGGGGAGCTGTTTTTT. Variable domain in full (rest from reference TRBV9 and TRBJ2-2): DSGVTQTPKHLITATGQRVTLRCSPRSGDLSVYWYQQSLDQGLQFLIQYYNGEERAKGNILERFSAQQFPDLHSELNLSSLELGDSALYFCASSVGPAGGELFFGEGSRLTVL.

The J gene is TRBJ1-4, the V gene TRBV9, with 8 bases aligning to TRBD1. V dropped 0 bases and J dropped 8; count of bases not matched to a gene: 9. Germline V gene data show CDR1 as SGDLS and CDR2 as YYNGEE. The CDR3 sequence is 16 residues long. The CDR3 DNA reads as TGTGCCAGCAGCGTAGGTTTGGACAGGGCGGGAGAAAAACTGTTTTTT. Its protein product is CASSVGLDRAGEKLFF. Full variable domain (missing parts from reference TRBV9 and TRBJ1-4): DSGVTQTPKHLITATGQRVTLRCSPRSGDLSVYWYQQSLDQGLQFLIQYYNGEERAKGNILERFSAQQFPDLHSELNLSSLELGDSALYFCASSVGLDRAGEKLFFGSGTQLSVL.

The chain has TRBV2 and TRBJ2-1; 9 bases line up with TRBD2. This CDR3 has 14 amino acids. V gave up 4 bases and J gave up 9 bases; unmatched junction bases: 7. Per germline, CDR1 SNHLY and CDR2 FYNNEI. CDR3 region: CASSVAGAPGEQFF. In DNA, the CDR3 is TGTGCCAGCAGTGTAGCGGGGGCCCCGGGTGAGCAGTTCTTC.

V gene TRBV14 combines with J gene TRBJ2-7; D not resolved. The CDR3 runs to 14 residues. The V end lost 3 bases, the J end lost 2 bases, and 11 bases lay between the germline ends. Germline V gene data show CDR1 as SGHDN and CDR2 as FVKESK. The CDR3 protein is CASSHIRNPYEQYF. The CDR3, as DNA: TGTGCCAGCAGCCATATCCGTAATCCCTACGAGCAGTACTTC.

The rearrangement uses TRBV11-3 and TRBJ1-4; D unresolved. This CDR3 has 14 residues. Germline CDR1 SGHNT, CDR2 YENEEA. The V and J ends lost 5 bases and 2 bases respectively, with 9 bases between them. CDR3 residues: CASSPYGTNEKLFF. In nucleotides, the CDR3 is TGTGCCAGCAGCCCGTACGGGACTAATGAAAAACTGTTTTTT.

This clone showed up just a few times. Here the CDR3 DNA reads TGTGCCAGCAGCTCGGGACAGGGGGCCACCGGGGAGCTGTTTTTT. Its translation: CASSSGQGATGELFF. The genes are TRBV11-3 and TRBJ2-2; 12 nucleotides align to TRBD1. This CDR3 is 15 amino acids long. V lost 4 bases and J lost 4; bases outside the gene matches: 1. Germline values: CDR1 SGHNT, CDR2 YENEEA.

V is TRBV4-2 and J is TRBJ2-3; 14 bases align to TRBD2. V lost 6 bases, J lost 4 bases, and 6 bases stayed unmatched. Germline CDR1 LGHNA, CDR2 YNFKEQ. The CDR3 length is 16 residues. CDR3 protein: CASSQRTSGGPDTQYF. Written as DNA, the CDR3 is TGTGCCAGCAGTCAGAGGACTAGCGGGGGGCCAGATACGCAGTATTTT.

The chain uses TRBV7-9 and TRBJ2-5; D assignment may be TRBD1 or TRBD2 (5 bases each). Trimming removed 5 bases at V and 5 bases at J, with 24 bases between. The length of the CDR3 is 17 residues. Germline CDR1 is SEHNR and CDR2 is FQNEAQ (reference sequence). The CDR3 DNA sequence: TGTGCCAGCAGCGGGCCAAATCGGGACGCTCCGAGGGAGACCCAGTACTTC. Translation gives CASSGPNRDAPRETQYF.

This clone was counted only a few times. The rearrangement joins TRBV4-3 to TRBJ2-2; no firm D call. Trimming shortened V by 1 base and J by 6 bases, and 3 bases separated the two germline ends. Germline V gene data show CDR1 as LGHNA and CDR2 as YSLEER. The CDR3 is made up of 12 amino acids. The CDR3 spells CASSQVAGELFF. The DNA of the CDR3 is TGCGCCAGCAGCCAAGTGGCCGGGGAGCTGTTTTTT.

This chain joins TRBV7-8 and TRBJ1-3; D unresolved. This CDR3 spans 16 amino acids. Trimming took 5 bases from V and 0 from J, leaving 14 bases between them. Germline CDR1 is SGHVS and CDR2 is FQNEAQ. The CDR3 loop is CASSLERGLSGNTIYF. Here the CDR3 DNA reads TGTGCCAGCAGCCTCGAGCGAGGGCTCTCTGGAAACACCATATATTTT.

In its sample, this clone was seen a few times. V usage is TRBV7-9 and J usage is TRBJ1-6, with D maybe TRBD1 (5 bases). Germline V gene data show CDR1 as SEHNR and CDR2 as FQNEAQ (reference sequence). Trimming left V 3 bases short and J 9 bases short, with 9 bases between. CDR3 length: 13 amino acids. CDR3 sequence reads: CASSFRVPSPLHF. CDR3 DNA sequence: TGTGCCAGCAGCTTCAGGGTCCCTTCACCCCTCCACTTT.

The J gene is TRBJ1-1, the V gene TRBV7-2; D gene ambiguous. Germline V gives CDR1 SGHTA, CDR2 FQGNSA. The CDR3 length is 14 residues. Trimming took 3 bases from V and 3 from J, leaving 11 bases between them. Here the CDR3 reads CASSLTFLYTEAFF. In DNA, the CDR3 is TGTGCCAGCAGCTTGACTTTTTTATACACTGAAGCTTTCTTT.

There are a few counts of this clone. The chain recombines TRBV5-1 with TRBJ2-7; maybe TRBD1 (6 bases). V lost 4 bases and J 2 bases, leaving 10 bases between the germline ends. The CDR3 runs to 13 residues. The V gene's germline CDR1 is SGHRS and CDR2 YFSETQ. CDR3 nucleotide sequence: TGCGCCAGCAGCAGAGCAGGGGCCTACGAGCAGTACTTC. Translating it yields CASSRAGAYEQYF.

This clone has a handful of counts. The CDR3 sequence: CASSQDDGSYEQYF. CDR3 bases: TGTGCCAGCAGCCAAGACGACGGCTCCTACGAGCAGTACTTC. This rearrangement joins TRBV4-2 to TRBJ2-7; D is ambiguous. This CDR3 is built from 14 residues. Per germline, CDR1 LGHNA and CDR2 YNFKEQ. V was pared by 0 bases and J by 0 bases, with 6 bases between.

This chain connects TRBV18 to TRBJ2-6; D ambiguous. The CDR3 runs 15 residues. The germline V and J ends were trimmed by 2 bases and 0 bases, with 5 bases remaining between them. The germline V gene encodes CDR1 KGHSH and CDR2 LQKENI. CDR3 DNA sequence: TGTGCCAGCTCACCAAGAGCCTCTGGGGCCAACGTCCTGACTTTC. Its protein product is CASSPRASGANVLTF. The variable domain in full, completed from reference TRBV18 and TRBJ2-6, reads NAGVMQNPRHLVRRRGQEARLRCSPMKGHSHVYWYRQLPEEGLKFMVYLQKENIIDESGMPKERFSAEFPKEGPSILRIQQVVRGDSAAYFCASSPRASGANVLTFGAGSRLTVL.

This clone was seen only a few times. The DNA for the CDR3 is TGTGCCAGCATGCGACAGGGCGGCACTGAAGCTTTCTTT. Translated: CASMRQGGTEAFF. This chain joins TRBV7-3 and TRBJ1-1; 7 bases map to TRBD1. CDR3 length: 13 amino acids. Germline CDR1 SGHTA, CDR2 FQGTGA. The junction had 6 bases not matched to a gene; V was cut back by 7 bases and J by 4 bases. Full variable domain (outside the CDR3, taken from reference TRBV7-3 and TRBJ1-1): GAGVSQTPSNKVTEKGKYVELRCDPISGHTALYWYRQSLGQGPEFLIYFQGTGAADDSGLPNDRFFAVRPEGSVSTLKIQRTERGDSAVYLCASMRQGGTEAFFGQGTRLTVV.

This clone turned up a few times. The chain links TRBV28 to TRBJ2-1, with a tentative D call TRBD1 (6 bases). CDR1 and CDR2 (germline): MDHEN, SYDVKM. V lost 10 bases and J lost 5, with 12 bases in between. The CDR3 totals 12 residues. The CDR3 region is CATQRGNNEQFF. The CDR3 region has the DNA TGTGCCACCCAAAGGGGGAACAATGAGCAGTTCTTC.

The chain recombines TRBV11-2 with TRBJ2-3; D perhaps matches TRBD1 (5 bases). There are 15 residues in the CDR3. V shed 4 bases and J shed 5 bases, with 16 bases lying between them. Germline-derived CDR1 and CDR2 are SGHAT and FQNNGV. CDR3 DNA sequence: TGTGCCAGCAGCTGGCAGGGTTCACTTAAAGATACGCAGTATTTT. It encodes CASSWQGSLKDTQYF.

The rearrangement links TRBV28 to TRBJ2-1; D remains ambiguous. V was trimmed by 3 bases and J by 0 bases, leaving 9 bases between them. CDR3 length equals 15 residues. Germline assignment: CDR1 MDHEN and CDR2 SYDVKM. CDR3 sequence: CASSFSRHSYNEQFF. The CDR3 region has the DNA TGTGCCAGCAGTTTTAGTCGACACTCCTACAATGAGCAGTTCTTC.

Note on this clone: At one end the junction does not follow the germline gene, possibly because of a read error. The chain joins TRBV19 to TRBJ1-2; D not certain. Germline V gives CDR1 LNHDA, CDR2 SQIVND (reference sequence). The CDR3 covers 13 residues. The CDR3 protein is CASSMGLYYGYTF. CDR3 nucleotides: TGTGCCAGTAGTATGGGGTTGTACTACGGCTACACCTTC.

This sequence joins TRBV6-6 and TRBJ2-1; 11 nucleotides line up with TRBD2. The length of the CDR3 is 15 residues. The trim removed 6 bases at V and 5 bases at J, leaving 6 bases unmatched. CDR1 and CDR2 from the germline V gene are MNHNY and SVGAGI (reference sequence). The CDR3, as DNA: TGTGCCAGCAGGGCCGGGACTAGCGGAAACAATGAGCAGTTCTTC. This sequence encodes CASRAGTSGNNEQFF.

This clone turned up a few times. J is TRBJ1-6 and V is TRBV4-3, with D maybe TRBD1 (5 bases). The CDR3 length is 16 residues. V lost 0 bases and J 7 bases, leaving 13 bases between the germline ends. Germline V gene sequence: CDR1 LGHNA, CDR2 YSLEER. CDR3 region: CASSQDGARVNSPLHF. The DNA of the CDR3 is TGCGCCAGCAGCCAAGATGGGGCAAGGGTGAATTCACCCCTCCACTTT.

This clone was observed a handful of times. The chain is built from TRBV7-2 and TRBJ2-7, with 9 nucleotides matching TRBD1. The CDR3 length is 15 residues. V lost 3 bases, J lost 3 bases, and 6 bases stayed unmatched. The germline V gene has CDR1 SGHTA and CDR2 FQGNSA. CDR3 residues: CASSFLGTGYYEQYF. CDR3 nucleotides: TGTGCCAGCAGCTTTCTAGGGACAGGGTACTACGAGCAGTACTTC.

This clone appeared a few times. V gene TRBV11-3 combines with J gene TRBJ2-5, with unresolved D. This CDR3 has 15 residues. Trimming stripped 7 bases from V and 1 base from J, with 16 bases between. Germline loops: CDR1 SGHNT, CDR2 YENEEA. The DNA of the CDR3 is TGTGCCAGCACCCCCCGAAGCACAGTCCAAGAGACCCAGTACTTC. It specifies CASTPRSTVQETQYF.

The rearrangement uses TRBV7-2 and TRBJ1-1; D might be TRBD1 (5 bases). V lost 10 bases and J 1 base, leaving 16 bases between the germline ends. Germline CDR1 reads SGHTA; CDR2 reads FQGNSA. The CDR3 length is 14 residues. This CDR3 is CAIAERGGNTEAFF. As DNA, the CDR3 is TGTGCCATAGCCGAAAGGGGTGGGAACACTGAAGCTTTCTTT.